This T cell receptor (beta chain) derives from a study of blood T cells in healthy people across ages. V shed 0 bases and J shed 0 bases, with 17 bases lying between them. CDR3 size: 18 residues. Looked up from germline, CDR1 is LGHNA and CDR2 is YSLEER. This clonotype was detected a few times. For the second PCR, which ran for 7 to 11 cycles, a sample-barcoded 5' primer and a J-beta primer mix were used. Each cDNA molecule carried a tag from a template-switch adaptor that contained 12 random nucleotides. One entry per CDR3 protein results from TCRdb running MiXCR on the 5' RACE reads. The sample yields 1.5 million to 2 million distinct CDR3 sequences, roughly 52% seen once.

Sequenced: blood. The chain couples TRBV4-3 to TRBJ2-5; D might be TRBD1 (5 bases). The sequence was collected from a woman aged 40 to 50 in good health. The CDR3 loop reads CASSQDSSRVKYQETQYF. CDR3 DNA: TGCGCCAGCAGCCAAGATAGTAGCAGGGTAAAGTACCAAGAGACCCAGTACTTC.